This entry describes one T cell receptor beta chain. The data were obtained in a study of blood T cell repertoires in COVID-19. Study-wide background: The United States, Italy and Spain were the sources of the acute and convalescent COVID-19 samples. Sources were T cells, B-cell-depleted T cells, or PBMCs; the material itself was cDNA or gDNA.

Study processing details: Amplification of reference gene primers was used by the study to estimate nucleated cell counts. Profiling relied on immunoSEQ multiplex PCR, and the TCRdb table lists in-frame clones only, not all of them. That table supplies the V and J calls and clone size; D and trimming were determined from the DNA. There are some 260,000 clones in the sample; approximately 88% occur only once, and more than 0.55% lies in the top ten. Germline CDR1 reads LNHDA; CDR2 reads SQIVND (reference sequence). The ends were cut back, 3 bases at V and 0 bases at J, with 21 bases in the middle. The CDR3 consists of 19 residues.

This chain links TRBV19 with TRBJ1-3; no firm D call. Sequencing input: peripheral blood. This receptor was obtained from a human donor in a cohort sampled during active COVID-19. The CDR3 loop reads CASSIRAAGRLSSGNTIYF. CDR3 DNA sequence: TGTGCCAGTAGTATCCGGGCTGCGGGCCGGCTTAGCTCTGGAAACACCATATATTTT.